This record covers a single T cell receptor beta chain. Its antigen is as yet unknown. Mismatch with germline at one junction end may stem from a read error. Clones were sequenced by immunoSEQ multiplex PCR, and TCRdb holds only the in-frame ones, with some missing. The table records around 32,000 clones, roughly 95% of them present only once. The entry originates in a study of T cells in tuberculosis. In the study overall: In South Africa, adults with active tuberculosis were compared with IGRA-negative and latently infected IGRA-positive adolescents.

Unsorted cryopreserved PBMC were sequenced, averaging about 100,000 T cells per clinical donor. General study findings and limits: Samples were chosen by availability of cryopreserved specimens.

CDR3 length equals 13 residues. Germline V lookup: CDR1 SGHTA, CDR2 FQGNSA. The sample consisted of PBMCs. This rearrangement joins TRBV7-2 to TRBJ2-1; 9 bases line up with TRBD1. This TCR was sampled from a donor between 5 and 29 years old with latent tuberculosis or without tuberculosis infection. CDR3 sequence: CASSPRERTGEVF. The CDR3 DNA follows: TGTGCCAGCAGCCCCAGAGAGAGGACAGGGGAGGTCTTC.